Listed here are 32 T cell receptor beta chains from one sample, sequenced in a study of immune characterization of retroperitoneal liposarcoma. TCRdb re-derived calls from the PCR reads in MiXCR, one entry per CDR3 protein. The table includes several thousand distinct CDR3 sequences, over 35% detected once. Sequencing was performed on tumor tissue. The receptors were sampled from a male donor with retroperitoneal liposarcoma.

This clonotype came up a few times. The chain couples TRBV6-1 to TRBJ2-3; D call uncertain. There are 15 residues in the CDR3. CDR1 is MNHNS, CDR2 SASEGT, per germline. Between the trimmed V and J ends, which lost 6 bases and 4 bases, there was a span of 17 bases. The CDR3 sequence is CASSPGLLGPDTQYF. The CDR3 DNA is TGTGCCAGCAGCCCCGGCCTGCTCGGCCCAGATACGCAGTATTTT.

The CDR3: CASSLRQQETQFF. In DNA form, the CDR3 reads TGTGCCAGCAGCTTACGACAGCAAGAGACCCAGTTCTTC. This sequence joins TRBV7-3 and TRBJ2-1; D might be TRBD1 (5 bases). CDR3 length: 13 amino acids. V was trimmed by 2 bases and J by 13 bases, leaving 15 bases between them. CDR1 and CDR2 (germline): SGHTA, FQGTGA.

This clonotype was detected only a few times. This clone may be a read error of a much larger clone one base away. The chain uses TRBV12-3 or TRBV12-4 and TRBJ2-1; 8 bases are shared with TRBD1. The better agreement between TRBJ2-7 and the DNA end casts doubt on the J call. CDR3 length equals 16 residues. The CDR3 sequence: CASSSSGGNSYNEQYF. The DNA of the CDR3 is TGTGCCAGCAGTAGCTCAGGGGGCAATTCCTACAATGAGCAGTACTTC.

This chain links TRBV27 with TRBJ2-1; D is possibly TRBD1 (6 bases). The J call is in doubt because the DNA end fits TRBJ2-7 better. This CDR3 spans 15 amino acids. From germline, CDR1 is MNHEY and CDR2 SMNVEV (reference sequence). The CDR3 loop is CASMVSRGGLNEQYF. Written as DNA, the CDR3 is TGTGCCAGCATGGTCTCCAGGGGTGGTCTCAATGAGCAGTACTTC.

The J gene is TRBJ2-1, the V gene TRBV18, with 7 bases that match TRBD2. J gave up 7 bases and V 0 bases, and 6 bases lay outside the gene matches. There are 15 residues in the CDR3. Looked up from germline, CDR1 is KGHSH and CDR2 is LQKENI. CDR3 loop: CASSPPGASGNEQFF. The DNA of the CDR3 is TGTGCCAGCTCACCACCGGGAGCTAGCGGTAATGAGCAGTTCTTC. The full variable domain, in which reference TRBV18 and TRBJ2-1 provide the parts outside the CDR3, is NAGVMQNPRHLVRRRGQEARLRCSPMKGHSHVYWYRQLPEEGLKFMVYLQKENIIDESGMPKERFSAEFPKEGPSILRIQQVVRGDSAAYFCASSPPGASGNEQFFGPGTRLTVL.

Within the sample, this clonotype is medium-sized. The CDR3 DNA follows: TGTGCCAGCAGCCTCCAGGGGGCCGACTACGAGCAGTACTTC. Translating gives CASSLQGADYEQYF. This chain connects TRBV11-3 to TRBJ2-7; 8 positions agree with TRBD1. With 5 bases clipped from V and 3 bases from J, the junction kept 6 bases outside the gene matches. The CDR3 length is 14 residues. CDR1 and CDR2 (germline): SGHNT, YENEEA.

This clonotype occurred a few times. CDR3 nucleotide sequence: TGTGCCAGCAGCCGAGGGTCCACCCAGCGGTCGTCTACTCGCCCCGAGCAGTACTTC. Its translation: CASSRGSTQRSSTRPEQYF. The genes are TRBV6-8 and TRBJ2-1, with D tentatively TRBD2 (5 bases). The assigned J gene may be wrong: the sequence end matches TRBJ2-7 better. Germline V gene lookup returns CDR1 MNHGY and CDR2 SAAAGT. This CDR3 contains 19 residues.

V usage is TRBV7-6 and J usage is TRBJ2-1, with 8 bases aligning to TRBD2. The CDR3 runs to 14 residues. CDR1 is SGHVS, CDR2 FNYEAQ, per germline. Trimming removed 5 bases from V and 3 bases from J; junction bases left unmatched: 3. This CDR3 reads CASSISGIYNEQFF. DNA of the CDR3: TGTGCCAGCAGCATTAGCGGGATCTACAATGAGCAGTTCTTC.

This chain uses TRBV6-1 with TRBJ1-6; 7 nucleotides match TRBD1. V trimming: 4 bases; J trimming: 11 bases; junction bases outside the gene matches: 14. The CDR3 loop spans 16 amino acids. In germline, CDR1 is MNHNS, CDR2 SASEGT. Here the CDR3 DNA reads TGTGCCAGCAGTGCCGGGACAGCAAGGGCCCGGGCACCCCTCCACTTT. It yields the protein CASSAGTARARAPLHF.

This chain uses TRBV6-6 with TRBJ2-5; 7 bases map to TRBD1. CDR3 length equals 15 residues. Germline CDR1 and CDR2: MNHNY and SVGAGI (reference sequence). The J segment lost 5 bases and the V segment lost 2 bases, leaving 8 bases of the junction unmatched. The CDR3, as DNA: TGTGCCAGCAGTTACACGGGACAGAGCGGCGAGACCCAGTACTTC. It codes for CASSYTGQSGETQYF.

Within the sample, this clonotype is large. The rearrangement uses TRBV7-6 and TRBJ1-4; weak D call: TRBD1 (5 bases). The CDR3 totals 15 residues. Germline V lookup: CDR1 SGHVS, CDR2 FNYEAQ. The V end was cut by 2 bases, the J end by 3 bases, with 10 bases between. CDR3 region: CASSLRKGANEKLFF. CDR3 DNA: TGTGCCAGCAGCTTAAGAAAAGGGGCTAATGAAAAACTGTTTTTT.

CDR3 nucleotides: TGTGCCAGCAGTGAAGCGCGCATGGACAGGGAGACCCAGTACTTC. It translates to CASSEARMDRETQYF. The chain couples TRBV6-1 to TRBJ2-5; 7 positions match TRBD1. Trimming removed 0 bases from V and 5 bases from J; junction bases left unmatched: 6. CDR1 and CDR2 (germline): MNHNS, SASEGT. CDR3 length: 15 amino acids.

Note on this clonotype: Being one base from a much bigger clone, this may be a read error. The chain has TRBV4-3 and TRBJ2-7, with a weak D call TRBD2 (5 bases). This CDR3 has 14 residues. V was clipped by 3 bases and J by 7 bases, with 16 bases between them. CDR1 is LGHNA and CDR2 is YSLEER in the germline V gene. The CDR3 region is CASSQESGYNEQYF. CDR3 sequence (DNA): TGCGCCAGCAGCCAGGAGAGCGGTTACAATGAGCAGTACTTC.

CDR3 in amino acids: CASSATRQEWETQYF. CDR3 nucleotides: TGTGCCAGCAGTGCGACCCGACAGGAGTGGGAGACCCAGTACTTC. The chain couples TRBV12-3 or TRBV12-4 to TRBJ2-1, with a possible D match to TRBD1 (6 bases). The closer fit of TRBJ2-5 to the DNA end suggests the J call may be wrong. The CDR3 spans 15 residues.

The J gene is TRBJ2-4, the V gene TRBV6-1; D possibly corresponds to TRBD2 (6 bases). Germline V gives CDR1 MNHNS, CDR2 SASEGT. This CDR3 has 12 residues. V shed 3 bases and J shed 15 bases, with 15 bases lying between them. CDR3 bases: TGTGCCAGCAGTGAGGAGGAGGGCGAGAGGTACTTC. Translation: CASSEEEGERYF.

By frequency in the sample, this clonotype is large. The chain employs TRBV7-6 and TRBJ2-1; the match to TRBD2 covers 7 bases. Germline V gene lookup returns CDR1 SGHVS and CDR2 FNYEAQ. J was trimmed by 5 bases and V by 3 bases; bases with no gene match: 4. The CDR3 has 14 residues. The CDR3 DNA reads TGTGCCAGCAGCTTCGGACTAGTCCACAATGAGCAGTTCTTC. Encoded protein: CASSFGLVHNEQFF.

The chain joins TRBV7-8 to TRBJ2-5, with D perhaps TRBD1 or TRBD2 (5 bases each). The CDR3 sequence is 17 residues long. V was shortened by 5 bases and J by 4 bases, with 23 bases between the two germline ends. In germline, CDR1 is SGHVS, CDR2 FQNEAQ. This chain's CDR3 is CASSPTNTEEQGETQYF. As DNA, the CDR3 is TGTGCCAGCAGCCCCACGAACACGGAGGAGCAGGGAGAGACCCAGTACTTC.

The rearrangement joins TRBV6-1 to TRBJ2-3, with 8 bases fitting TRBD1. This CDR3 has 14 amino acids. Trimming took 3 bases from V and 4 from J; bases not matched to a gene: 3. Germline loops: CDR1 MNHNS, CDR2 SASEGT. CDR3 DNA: TGTGCCAGCAGTGATCAGACAGGGGCAGATACGCAGTATTTT. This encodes CASSDQTGADTQYF.

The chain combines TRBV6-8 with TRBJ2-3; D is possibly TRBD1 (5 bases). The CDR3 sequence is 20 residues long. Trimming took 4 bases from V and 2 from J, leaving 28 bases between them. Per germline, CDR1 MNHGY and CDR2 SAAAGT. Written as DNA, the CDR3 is TGTGCCAGCAGTTCCCTCCAGGGTGTGCTGTCTTTACCTGACACAGATACGCAGTATTTT. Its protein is CASSSLQGVLSLPDTDTQYF.

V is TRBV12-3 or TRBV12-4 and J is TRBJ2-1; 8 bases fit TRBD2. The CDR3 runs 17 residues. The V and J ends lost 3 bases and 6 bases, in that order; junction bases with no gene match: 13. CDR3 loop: CASSFYVTSGLPNEQFF. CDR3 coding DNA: TGTGCCAGCAGTTTTTACGTCACTAGCGGTTTGCCCAATGAGCAGTTCTTC.

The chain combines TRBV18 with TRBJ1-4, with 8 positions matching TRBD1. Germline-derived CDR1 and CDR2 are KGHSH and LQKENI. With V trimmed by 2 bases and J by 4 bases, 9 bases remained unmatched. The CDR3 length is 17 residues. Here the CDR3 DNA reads TGTGCCAGCTCACCAATCTTCGGGACAGGCTTTAATGAAAAACTGTTTTTT. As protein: CASSPIFGTGFNEKLFF. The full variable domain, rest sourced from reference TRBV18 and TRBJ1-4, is NAGVMQNPRHLVRRRGQEARLRCSPMKGHSHVYWYRQLPEEGLKFMVYLQKENIIDESGMPKERFSAEFPKEGPSILRIQQVVRGDSAAYFCASSPIFGTGFNEKLFFGSGTQLSVL.

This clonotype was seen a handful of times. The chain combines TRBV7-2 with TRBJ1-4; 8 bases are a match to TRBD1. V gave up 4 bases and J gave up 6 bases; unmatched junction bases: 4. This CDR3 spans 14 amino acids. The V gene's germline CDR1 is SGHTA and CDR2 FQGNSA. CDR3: CASSYDRGDEKLFF. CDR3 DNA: TGTGCCAGCAGCTACGACAGGGGAGATGAAAAACTGTTTTTT.

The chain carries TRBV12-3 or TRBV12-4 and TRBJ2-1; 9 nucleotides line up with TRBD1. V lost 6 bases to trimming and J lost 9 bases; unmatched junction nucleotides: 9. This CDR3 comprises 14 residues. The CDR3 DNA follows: TGTGCCAGCAGCCACGAATTACAGGGGGCTGAGCAGTTCTTC. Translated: CASSHELQGAEQFF.

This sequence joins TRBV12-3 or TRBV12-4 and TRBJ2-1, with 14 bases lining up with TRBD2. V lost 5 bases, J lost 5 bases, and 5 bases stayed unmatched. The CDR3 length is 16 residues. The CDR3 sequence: CASSGGLAGVNNEQFF. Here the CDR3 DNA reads TGTGCCAGCAGTGGGGGACTAGCGGGAGTCAACAATGAGCAGTTCTTC.

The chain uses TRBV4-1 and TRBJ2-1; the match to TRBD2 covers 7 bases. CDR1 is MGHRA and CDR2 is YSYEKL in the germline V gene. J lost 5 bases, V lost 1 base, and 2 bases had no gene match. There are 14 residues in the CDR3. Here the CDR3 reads CASSQGLADNEQFF. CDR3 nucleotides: TGCGCCAGCAGCCAAGGGCTAGCGGACAATGAGCAGTTCTTC.

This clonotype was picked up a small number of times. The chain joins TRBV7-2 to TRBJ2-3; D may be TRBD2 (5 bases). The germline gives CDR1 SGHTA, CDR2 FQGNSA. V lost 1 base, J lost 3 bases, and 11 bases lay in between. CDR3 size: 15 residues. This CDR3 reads CASSLGARGTDTQYF. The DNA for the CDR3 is TGTGCCAGCAGCTTAGGAGCACGGGGTACAGATACGCAGTATTTT.

CDR3 sequence: CASSPREGINNEQYF. The DNA for the CDR3 is TGTGCCAGCAGTCCGCGGGAGGGTATAAACAATGAGCAGTACTTC. The chain links TRBV12-3 or TRBV12-4 to TRBJ2-5, with 9 bases lining up with TRBD2. The length of the CDR3 is 15 residues. Unmatched junction bases numbered 15, after V lost 5 bases and J lost 11 bases.

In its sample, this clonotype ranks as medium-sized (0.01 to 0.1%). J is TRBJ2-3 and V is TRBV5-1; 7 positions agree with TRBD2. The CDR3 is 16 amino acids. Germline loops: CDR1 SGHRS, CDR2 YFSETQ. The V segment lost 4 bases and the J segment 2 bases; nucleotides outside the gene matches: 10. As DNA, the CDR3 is TGCGCCAGCAGCGTCCTAGCGGTAGAACCCACAGATACGCAGTATTTT. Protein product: CASSVLAVEPTDTQYF.

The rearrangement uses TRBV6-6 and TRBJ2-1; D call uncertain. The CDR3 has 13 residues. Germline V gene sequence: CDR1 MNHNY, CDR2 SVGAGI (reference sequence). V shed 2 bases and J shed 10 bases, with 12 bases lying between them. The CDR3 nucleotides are TGTGCCAGCAGTTACCGCCGAAACTACGAGCAGTTCTTC. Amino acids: CASSYRRNYEQFF.

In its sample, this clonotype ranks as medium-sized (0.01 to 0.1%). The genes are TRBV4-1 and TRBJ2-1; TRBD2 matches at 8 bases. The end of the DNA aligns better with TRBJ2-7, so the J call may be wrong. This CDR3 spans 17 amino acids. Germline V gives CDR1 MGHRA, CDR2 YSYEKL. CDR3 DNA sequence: TGCGCCAGCAGCCTAAGAGCGGGACTAGGCCTGGTCAATGAGCAGTACTTC. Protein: CASSLRAGLGLVNEQYF.

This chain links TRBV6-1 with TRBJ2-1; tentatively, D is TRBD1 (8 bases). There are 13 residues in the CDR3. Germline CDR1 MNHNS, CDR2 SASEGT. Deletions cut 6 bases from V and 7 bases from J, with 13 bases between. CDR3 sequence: CASRLQGGNEQFF. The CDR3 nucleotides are TGTGCCAGCAGACTACAGGGGGGGAATGAGCAGTTCTTC.

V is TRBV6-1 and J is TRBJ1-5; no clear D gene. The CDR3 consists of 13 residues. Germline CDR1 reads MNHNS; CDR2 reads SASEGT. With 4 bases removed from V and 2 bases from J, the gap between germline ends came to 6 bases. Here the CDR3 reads CASSGGGNQPQHF. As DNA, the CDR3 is TGTGCCAGCAGTGGGGGAGGCAATCAGCCCCAGCATTTT.